These T cell receptor beta chains were read from a single sample in a study of T cells after yellow fever vaccination. TCRdb called the 5' RACE reads again in MiXCR, with one record for every CDR3 protein. Found here are about 300,000 distinct CDR3 sequences, about 6.6% of them singletons; the top ten hold 15% to 20%. Sequences were derived from PBMCs, sampled roughly 47 days after the first yellow fever vaccination. The receptors were gathered from a man aged 18 to 35 who received the YFV17D yellow fever vaccine. The conserved cysteine and the conserved F or W are not part of the CDR3 here. Fields, in order: J gene, clone size, V gene, CDR3 protein. Rows give clone size only sometimes, using once, few, many, or a class for an expanded clone.

J: TRBJ2-6; size: few; V: TRBV5-6; CDR3: ASSFQGAPNVLT
J: TRBJ1-3; size: many; V: TRBV5-1; CDR3: ASSLLMGTGNTIY
J: TRBJ2-3; size: few; V: TRBV5-1; CDR3: ASSLRGGTTRTDTQY
J: TRBJ1-1; size: NA; V: TRBV5-1; CDR3: ASSSRGLCWRENTEAF
J: TRBJ2-3; size: NA; V: TRBV7-2; CDR3: ASSFNFPDTQY
J: TRBJ2-5; size: medium-sized; V: TRBV5-1; CDR3: ASSLEGQETQY
J: TRBJ2-1; size: few; V: TRBV15; CDR3: ATNRGGRDEQF
J: TRBJ2-2; size: NA; V: TRBV19; CDR3: ASSIGQVNTGELF
J: TRBJ2-7; size: many; V: TRBV6-1; CDR3: ASKKGLSSYEQY
J: TRBJ2-7; size: NA; V: TRBV5-6; CDR3: ASSSLGRQRDEQY
J: TRBJ1-2; size: many; V: TRBV4-2; CDR3: ASSQVGTGDNYGYT
J: TRBJ1-6; size: many; V: TRBV4-2; CDR3: ASRQGPDNSPLH
J: TRBJ2-7; size: many; V: TRBV5-1; CDR3: ASSLWGSQTYEQY
J: TRBJ2-5; size: many; V: TRBV11-2; CDR3: ASSPGPSQY
J: TRBJ1-5; size: few; V: TRBV6-5; CDR3: ASSYARSQPQH
J: TRBJ2-5; size: many; V: TRBV20-1; CDR3: SARAVYSTTKGTQY
J: TRBJ1-1; size: NA; V: TRBV20-1; CDR3: SARVAGGLQIESTEAF
J: TRBJ2-1; size: few; V: TRBV6-2/TRBV6-3; CDR3: ASSYLYTGPRGDEQF
J: TRBJ1-2; size: many; V: TRBV29-1; CDR3: SVDSDLDSGGAGYT
J: TRBJ2-2; size: NA; V: TRBV7-6; CDR3: ASSPAGLAGTGELF
J: TRBJ2-2; size: NA; V: TRBV5-4; CDR3: ASSEGPLDTGELF
J: TRBJ2-2; size: few; V: TRBV11-2; CDR3: AIGGGTGELF
J: TRBJ2-1; size: NA; V: TRBV20-1; CDR3: SASASGPNNEQF
J: TRBJ1-6; size: few; V: TRBV5-1; CDR3: ASSLAPPGQGDLH
J: TRBJ2-2; size: few; V: TRBV4-2; CDR3: ASSQWQYTGELF
J: TRBJ2-2; size: NA; V: TRBV5-1; CDR3: ASSLRPDTGELF
J: TRBJ2-2; size: few; V: TRBV7-9; CDR3: ASSLVGVNTGELF
J: TRBJ2-3; size: NA; V: TRBV10-1; CDR3: ASSGLDTDTQY
J: TRBJ2-1; size: few; V: TRBV24-1; CDR3: ATSQANEQF
J: TRBJ2-2; size: many; V: TRBV7-2; CDR3: ASSPGREFGELF
J: TRBJ1-6; size: many; V: TRBV7-2; CDR3: AVGAQYSPLH
J: TRBJ2-1; size: few; V: TRBV19; CDR3: ATQSSGGVWNEQF
J: TRBJ1-1; size: NA; V: TRBV5-1; CDR3: ASSLAITGWNTEAF
J: TRBJ2-7; size: few; V: TRBV5-4; CDR3: ASSSLAGNYEQY
J: TRBJ1-4; size: NA; V: TRBV5-1; CDR3: ASRRDANEKLF
J: TRBJ2-1; size: few; V: TRBV5-4; CDR3: ASTTGGLRNEQF
J: TRBJ2-1; size: few; V: TRBV5-1; CDR3: ASSFRRGSYIQSSYNEQF